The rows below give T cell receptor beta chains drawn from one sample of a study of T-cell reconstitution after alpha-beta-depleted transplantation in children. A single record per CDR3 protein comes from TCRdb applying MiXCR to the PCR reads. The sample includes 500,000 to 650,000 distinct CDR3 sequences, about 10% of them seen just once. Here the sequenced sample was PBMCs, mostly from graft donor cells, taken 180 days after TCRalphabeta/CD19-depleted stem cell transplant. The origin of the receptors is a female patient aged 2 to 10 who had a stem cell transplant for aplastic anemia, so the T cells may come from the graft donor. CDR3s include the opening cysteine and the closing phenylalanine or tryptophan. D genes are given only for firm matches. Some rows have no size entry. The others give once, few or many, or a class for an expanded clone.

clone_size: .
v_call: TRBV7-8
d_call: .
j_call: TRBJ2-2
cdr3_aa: CASSLHPGVNTGELFF
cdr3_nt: TGTGCCAGCAGCTTACATCCAGGGGTTAACACCGGGGAGCTGTTTTTT

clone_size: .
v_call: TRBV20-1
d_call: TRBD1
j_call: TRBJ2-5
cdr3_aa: CSGRQGETQYF
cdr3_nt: TGCAGTGGGAGACAGGGGGAGACCCAGTACTTC

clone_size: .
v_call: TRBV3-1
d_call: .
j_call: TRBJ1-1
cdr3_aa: CASSRSIRNTEAFF
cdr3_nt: TGTGCCAGCAGCCGTAGCATTAGGAACACTGAAGCTTTCTTT

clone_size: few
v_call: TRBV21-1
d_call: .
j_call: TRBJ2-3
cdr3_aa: CASSCRDSPF
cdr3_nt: TGTGCCAGCAGCTGCCGGGACTCCCCTTTT

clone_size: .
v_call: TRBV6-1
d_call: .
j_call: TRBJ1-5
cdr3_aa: CASTPSGSFGTQHF
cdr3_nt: TGTGCCAGCACTCCCTCCGGATCATTTGGGACCCAGCATTTT

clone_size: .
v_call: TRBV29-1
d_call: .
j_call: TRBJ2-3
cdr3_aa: CSVRGREAITDTQYF
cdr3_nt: TGCAGCGTGAGGGGGAGGGAGGCAATCACAGATACGCAGTATTTT

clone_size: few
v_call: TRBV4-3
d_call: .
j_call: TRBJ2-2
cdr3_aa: CASSQDSIAGELFF
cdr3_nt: TGCGCCAGCAGCCAAGATTCTATAGCCGGGGAGCTGTTTTTT

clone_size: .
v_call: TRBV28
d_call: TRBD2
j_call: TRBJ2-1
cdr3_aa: CASRPGLVYNEQFF
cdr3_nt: TGTGCCAGCAGGCCTGGACTAGTTTACAATGAGCAGTTCTTC

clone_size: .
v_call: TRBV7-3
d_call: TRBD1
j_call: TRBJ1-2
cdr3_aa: CASSPSGTGEGGYTF
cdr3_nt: TGTGCCAGCAGCCCCTCCGGGACAGGGGAGGGCGGCTACACCTTC

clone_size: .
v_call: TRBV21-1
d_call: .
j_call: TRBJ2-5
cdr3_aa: CASSRRDRAQETQYF
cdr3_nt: TGTGCCAGCAGCAGGAGGGACAGAGCCCAAGAGACCCAGTACTTC

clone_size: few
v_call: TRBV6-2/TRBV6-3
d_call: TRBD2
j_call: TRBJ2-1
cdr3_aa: CASKRERDEQFF
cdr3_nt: TGTGCCAGCAAGCGGGAGAGGGATGAGCAGTTCTTC

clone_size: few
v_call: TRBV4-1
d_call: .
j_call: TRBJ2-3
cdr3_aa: CASSQEPDLSLGTDTQYF
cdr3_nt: TGCGCCAGCAGCCAAGAACCGGATCTATCTCTAGGCACAGATACGCAGTATTTT

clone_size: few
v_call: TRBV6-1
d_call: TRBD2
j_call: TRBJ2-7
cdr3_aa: CASSLLAEGSYEQYF
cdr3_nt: TGTGCCAGCAGTCTTCTAGCGGAAGGATCCTACGAGCAGTACTTC

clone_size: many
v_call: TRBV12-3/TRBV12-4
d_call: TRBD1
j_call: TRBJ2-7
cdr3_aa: CASSTDRGYEQYF
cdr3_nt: TGTGCCAGCAGCACGGACAGGGGGTACGAGCAGTACTTC

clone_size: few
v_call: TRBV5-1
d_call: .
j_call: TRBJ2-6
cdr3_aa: CASSLGGRTSGANVLTF
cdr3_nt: TGCGCCAGCAGCTTAGGGGGACGGACCTCTGGGGCCAACGTCCTGACTTTC

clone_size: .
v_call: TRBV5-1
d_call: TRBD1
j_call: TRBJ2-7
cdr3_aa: CASSVDRPWYEQYF
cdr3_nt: TGCGCCAGCAGCGTGGACAGGCCTTGGTACGAGCAGTACTTC

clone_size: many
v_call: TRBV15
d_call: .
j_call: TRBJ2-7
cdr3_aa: CATSDTSSSTYEQYF
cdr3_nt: TGTGCCACTTCGGACACTTCGTCCTCAACCTACGAGCAGTACTTC

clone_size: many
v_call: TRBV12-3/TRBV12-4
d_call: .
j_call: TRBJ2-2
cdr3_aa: CASSLVSGELFF
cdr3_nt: TGTGCCAGCAGCCTGGTCTCCGGGGAGCTGTTTTTT

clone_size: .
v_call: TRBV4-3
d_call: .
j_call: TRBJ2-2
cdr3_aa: CASSHPRGDKPVTGELFF
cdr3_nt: TGCGCCAGCAGCCACCCCAGGGGGGACAAGCCCGTCACCGGGGAGCTGTTTTTT

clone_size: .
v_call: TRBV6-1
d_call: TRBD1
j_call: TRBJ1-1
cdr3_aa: CASSDRTGGSEAFF
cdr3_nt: TGTGCCAGCAGTGATCGGACAGGGGGCTCTGAAGCTTTCTTC

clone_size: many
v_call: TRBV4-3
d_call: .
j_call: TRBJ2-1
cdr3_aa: CASSQVGAFGEQFF
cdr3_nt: TGCGCCAGCAGCCAAGTAGGGGCATTCGGAGAGCAGTTCTTC

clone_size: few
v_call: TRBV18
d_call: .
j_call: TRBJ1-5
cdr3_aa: CASKTLRVQPQHF
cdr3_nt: TGTGCCAGCAAGACATTACGGGTTCAGCCCCAGCATTTT

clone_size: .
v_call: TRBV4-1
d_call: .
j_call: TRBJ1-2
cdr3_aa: CASSEGQGITYGYTF
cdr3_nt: TGCGCCAGCAGCGAGGGTCAGGGGATCACCTATGGCTACACCTTC

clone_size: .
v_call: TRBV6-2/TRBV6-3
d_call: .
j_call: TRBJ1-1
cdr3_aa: CASSYQIVNTEAFF
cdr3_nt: TGTGCCAGCAGTTATCAAATTGTGAACACTGAAGCTTTCTTT

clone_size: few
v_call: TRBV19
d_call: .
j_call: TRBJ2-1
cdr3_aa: CASSIDGRYNEQFF
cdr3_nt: TGTGCCAGTAGTATAGACGGACGGTACAATGAGCAGTTCTTC

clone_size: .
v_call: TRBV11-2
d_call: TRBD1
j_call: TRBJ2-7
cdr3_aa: CASSLDLGQGGYEQYF
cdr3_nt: TGTGCCAGCAGCTTAGATCTGGGACAGGGGGGTTACGAGCAGTACTTC

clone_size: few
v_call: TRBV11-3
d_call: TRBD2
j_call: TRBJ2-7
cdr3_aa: CASSLEGTSRYEQYF
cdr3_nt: TGTGCCAGCAGCTTAGAAGGGACTAGCCGGTACGAGCAGTACTTC

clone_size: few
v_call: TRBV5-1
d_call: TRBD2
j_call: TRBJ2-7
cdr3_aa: CASSLYPSGTTLSDEQYF
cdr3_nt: TGCGCCAGCAGCTTGTATCCCAGCGGGACTACCCTCAGTGACGAGCAGTACTTC

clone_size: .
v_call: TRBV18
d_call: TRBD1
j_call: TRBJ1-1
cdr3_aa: CASSPGTGEGVSTFF
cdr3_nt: TGTGCCAGCTCACCAGGGACAGGGGAAGGGGTTTCGACTTTCTTT

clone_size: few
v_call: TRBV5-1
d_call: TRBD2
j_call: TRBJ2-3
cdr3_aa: CASSLGGLAGIDTQYF
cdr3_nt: TGCGCCAGCAGCTTGGGGGGACTAGCGGGAATAGATACGCAGTATTTT

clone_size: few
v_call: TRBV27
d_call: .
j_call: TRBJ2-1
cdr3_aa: CASSPTSSYNEQFF
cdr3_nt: TGTGCCAGCAGCCCTACCAGCTCCTACAATGAGCAGTTCTTC

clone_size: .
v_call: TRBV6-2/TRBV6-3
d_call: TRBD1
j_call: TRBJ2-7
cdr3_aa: CASSGRTGRPYEQYF
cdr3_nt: TGTGCCAGCAGTGGAAGGACAGGGCGACCCTACGAGCAGTACTTC

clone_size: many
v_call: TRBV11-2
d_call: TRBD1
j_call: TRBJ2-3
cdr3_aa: CASSLAGTVTDTQYF
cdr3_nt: TGTGCCAGCAGCTTGGCCGGGACAGTCACAGATACGCAGTATTTT

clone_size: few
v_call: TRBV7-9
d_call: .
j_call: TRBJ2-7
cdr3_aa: CASTRDVSYEQYF
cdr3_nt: TGTGCCAGCACCCGGGACGTCTCCTACGAGCAGTACTTC

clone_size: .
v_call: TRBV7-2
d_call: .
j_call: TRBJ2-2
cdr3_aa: CASSIPGVGGELFF
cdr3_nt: TGTGCCAGCAGCATACCGGGGGTTGGCGGGGAGCTGTTTTTT

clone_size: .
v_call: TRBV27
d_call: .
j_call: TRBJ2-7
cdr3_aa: CASSPTGTFTYEQYF
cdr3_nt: TGTGCCAGCAGCCCGACCGGGACTTTCACCTACGAGCAGTACTTC

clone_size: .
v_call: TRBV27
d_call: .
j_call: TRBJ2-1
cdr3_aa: CASSLTRRDREEQFF
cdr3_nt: TGTGCCAGCAGTCTTACTAGGCGGGACCGGGAGGAGCAGTTCTTC

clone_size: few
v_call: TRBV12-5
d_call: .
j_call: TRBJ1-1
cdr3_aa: CASGLQSSGRGEAFF
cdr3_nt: TGTGCTAGTGGTTTGCAATCCTCGGGGCGAGGTGAAGCTTTCTTT

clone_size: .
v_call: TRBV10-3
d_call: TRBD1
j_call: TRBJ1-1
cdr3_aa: CAIRPTGLEAFF
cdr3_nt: TGTGCCATCAGGCCGACAGGGCTTGAAGCTTTCTTT

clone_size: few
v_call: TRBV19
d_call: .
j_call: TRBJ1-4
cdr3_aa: CASSMEVRKLFF
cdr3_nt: TGTGCCAGTAGTATGGAAGTCCGAAAACTGTTTTTT

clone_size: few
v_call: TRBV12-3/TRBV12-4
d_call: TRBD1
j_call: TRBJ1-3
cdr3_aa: CASSFRGFGGNTIYF
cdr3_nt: TGTGCCAGCAGTTTCAGGGGGTTCGGTGGAAACACCATATATTTT

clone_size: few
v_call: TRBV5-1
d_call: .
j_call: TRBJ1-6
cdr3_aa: CASSWVPQQSPLHF
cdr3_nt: TGCGCCAGCAGCTGGGTGCCGCAGCAGTCACCCCTCCACTTT

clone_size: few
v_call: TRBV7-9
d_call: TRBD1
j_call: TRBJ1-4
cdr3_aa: CASSRGQGYEKLFF
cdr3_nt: TGTGCCAGCAGCCGGGGACAGGGATACGAAAAACTGTTTTTT